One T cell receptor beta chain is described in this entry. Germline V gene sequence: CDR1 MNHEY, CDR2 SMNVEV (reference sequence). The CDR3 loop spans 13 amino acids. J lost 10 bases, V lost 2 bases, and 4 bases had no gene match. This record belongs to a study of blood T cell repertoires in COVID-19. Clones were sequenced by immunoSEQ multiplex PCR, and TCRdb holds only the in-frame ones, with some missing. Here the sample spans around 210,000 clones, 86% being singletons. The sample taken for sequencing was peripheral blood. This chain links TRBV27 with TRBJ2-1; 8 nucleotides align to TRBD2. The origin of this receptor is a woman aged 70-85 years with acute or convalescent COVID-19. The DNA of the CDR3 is TGTGCCAGCAGTTTAGTCGGGACTAGGGAGCAGTTCTTC. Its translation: CASSLVGTREQFF.